A single sample is the source of the 23 T cell receptor beta chains below, sequenced in a study of post-analysis software for immune sequencing data. Incorporated into the TCR beta cDNA libraries were unique molecular identifiers, which served to reduce PCR and sequencing biases. TCRdb independently ran MiXCR on the PCR reads; one entry per CDR3 protein. The profile shows about half a million distinct CDR3 sequences, around 40% of them singletons. Their cognate antigens are unknown. Regarding the study as a whole: Five TRBV segments were more frequent in patients than controls; TRBV5-6, TRBV5-1 and TRBV20-1 belonged to this group.

Sequencing used blood. These receptors came from a girl aged 5-17 years with multiple sclerosis.

The gene calls are TRBV12-3 or TRBV12-4 and TRBJ2-7; TRBD2 matches at 7 bases. CDR3 length: 14 residues. V trimming: 6 bases; J trimming: 3 bases; junction bases outside the gene matches: 8. This CDR3 is CASSLTGRIYEQYF. In nucleotides, the CDR3 is TGTGCCAGCAGCCTGACCGGGAGGATCTACGAGCAGTACTTC.

The gene calls are TRBV14 and TRBJ2-1, with D hard to call. The length of the CDR3 is 15 residues. Germline V lookup: CDR1 SGHDN, CDR2 FVKESK. Trimming took 3 bases from V and 3 from J, leaving 12 bases between them. In DNA form, the CDR3 reads TGTGCCAGCAGCCACCATCTCGAGATCTACAATGAGCAGTTCTTC. Translation gives CASSHHLEIYNEQFF.

This clonotype has more than one count but fewer than ten. The J gene is TRBJ2-1, the V gene TRBV24-1; TRBD2 aligns across 8 bases. V lost 6 bases and J lost 7; bases outside the gene matches: 10. CDR1 is KGHDR, CDR2 SFDVKD, per germline. The CDR3 consists of 15 residues. The CDR3 here is CATSRQRELGNEQFF. The CDR3 bases are TGTGCCACCAGTCGGCAGCGGGAGTTGGGAAATGAGCAGTTCTTC.

This clonotype was observed a few times. This chain joins TRBV29-1 and TRBJ2-1, with D perhaps assigned TRBD1 or TRBD2 (6 bases each). Germline V gene sequence: CDR1 SQVTM, CDR2 ANQGSEA. The CDR3 totals 15 residues. The V end was cut by 4 bases, the J end by 3 bases, with 16 bases between. CDR3 residues: CSVGEGGGSYNEQFF. CDR3 nucleotide sequence: TGCAGCGTTGGTGAAGGGGGAGGTAGCTACAATGAGCAGTTCTTC.

The chain links TRBV27 to TRBJ2-7; D is perhaps TRBD1 (5 bases). CDR3 size: 14 residues. Germline V gene lookup returns CDR1 MNHEY and CDR2 SMNVEV (reference sequence). V shed 6 bases and J shed 2 bases, with 14 bases lying between them. The CDR3 region has the DNA TGTGCCAGCAGAAGGGGTAAAGTACCCTACGAGCAGTACTTC. It yields the protein CASRRGKVPYEQYF.

The CDR3, as DNA: TGCAGTGCTAGAGATCTATTTGGGAGTACCTACAATGAGCAGTTCTTC. Its translation: CSARDLFGSTYNEQFF. The chain employs TRBV20-1 and TRBJ2-1, with TRBD2 as a possible D gene (5 bases). The germline CDR1 and CDR2 sequences are DFQATT and SNEGSKA (reference sequence). The CDR3 consists of 16 residues. Trimming removed 0 bases at V and 2 bases at J, with 14 bases between.

CDR3: CASSLGTGLTYNEQFF. In nucleotides, the CDR3 is TGCGCCAGCAGCTTAGGGACAGGCCTCACCTACAATGAGCAGTTCTTC. V and J are TRBV4-1 and TRBJ2-1, with TRBD1 identical over 8 bases. J lost 2 bases, V lost 5 bases, and 8 bases had no gene match. The CDR3 runs 16 residues. Germline loops: CDR1 MGHRA, CDR2 YSYEKL.

The rearrangement links TRBV5-6 to TRBJ1-5; D might be TRBD1 (5 bases). CDR1 and CDR2 from the germline V gene are SGHDT and YYEEEE. CDR3 length equals 13 residues. The V and J ends lost 4 bases and 5 bases respectively, with 10 bases between them. This CDR3 reads CASSSGTDQPQHF. In DNA form, the CDR3 reads TGTGCCAGCAGCAGCGGGACGGATCAGCCCCAGCATTTT.

The chain employs TRBV5-1 and TRBJ1-1; D may be TRBD1 (5 bases). The V end was cut by 2 bases, the J end by 0 bases, with 11 bases between. Germline values: CDR1 SGHRS, CDR2 YFSETQ. There are 15 residues in the CDR3. CDR3 amino acids: CASSFGGVMNTEAFF. The DNA for the CDR3 is TGCGCCAGCAGCTTCGGGGGGGTTATGAACACTGAAGCTTTCTTT. Drawing the rest from reference TRBV5-1 and TRBJ1-1, the complete variable domain is KAGVTQTPRYLIKTRGQQVTLSCSPISGHRSVSWYQQTPGQGLQFLFEYFSETQRNKGNFPGRFSGRQFSNSRSEMNVSTLELGDSALYLCASSFGGVMNTEAFFGQGTRLTVV.

CDR3 coding DNA: TGCAGCGTTGAAACCCTAGCGGACATTCAGTACTTC. Translating gives CSVETLADIQYF. This chain links TRBV29-1 with TRBJ2-4, with 7 bases matching TRBD2. This CDR3 comprises 12 residues. V was pared by 2 bases and J by 8 bases, with 3 bases of the junction left unmatched. Germline V gene lookup returns CDR1 SQVTM and CDR2 ANQGSEA.

This chain connects TRBV11-2 to TRBJ2-7; TRBD1 matches at 10 bases. The trim removed 0 bases at V and 3 bases at J, leaving 11 bases unmatched. Germline V gives CDR1 SGHAT, CDR2 FQNNGV. This CDR3 is 18 amino acids long. CDR3 bases: TGTGCCAGCAGCTTAGATCGATCCGGGACAGGGGAAGTCTACGAGCAGTACTTC. This codes for CASSLDRSGTGEVYEQYF. Full variable domain (remainder filled in from reference TRBV11-2 and TRBJ2-7): EAGVAQSPRYKIIEKRQSVAFWCNPISGHATLYWYQQILGQGPKLLIQFQNNGVVDDSQLPKDRFSAERLKGVDSTLKIQPAKLEDSAVYLCASSLDRSGTGEVYEQYFGPGTRLTVT.

The V call is TRBV9, the J call TRBJ1-1; no reliable D call. The CDR3 covers 15 residues. Deletions cut 0 bases from V and 3 bases from J, with 12 bases between. CDR1 and CDR2 from the germline V gene are SGDLS and YYNGEE. The CDR3 protein is CASSVDGGPDTEAFF. CDR3 DNA: TGTGCCAGCAGCGTAGATGGCGGTCCGGACACTGAAGCTTTCTTT.

This clonotype was seen more than once but under ten times. The rearrangement links TRBV27 to TRBJ2-3; possibly TRBD1 for D (5 bases). V was pared by 6 bases and J by 0 bases, with 16 bases between. The CDR3 runs to 16 residues. Germline V gives CDR1 MNHEY, CDR2 SMNVEV (reference sequence). The CDR3 DNA follows: TGTGCCAGCAGGGACGAGGCAGGGTCTAGCACAGATACGCAGTATTTT. Protein: CASRDEAGSSTDTQYF.

This clonotype was observed a few times. The chain is built from TRBV20-1 and TRBJ1-2; D gene uncertain. The V and J ends lost 0 bases and 8 bases respectively, with 19 bases between them. The CDR3 sequence is 15 residues long. Germline V CDR1 and CDR2: DFQATT, SNEGSKA (reference sequence). The CDR3 loop is CSARDRPDTRNGYTF. The CDR3 DNA sequence: TGCAGTGCTAGAGATAGACCGGATACAAGAAACGGCTACACCTTC.

This clonotype was observed a few times. The J gene is TRBJ2-1, the V gene TRBV20-1; weak D call: TRBD1 (7 bases). This CDR3 contains 14 residues. V was shortened by 5 bases and J by 1 base, with 12 bases between the two germline ends. In germline, CDR1 is DFQATT, CDR2 SNEGSKA (reference sequence). The CDR3 region has the DNA TGCAGTGCTGGAGGGGGCGAGTCCTACAATGAGCAGTTCTTC. It encodes CSAGGGESYNEQFF.

The chain couples TRBV3-1 to TRBJ2-7; D remains unclear. The CDR3 runs 13 residues. Germline-derived CDR1 and CDR2 are LGHDT and YNNKEL (reference sequence). The V gene lost 4 bases and the J gene lost 4 bases, with 11 bases spanning the gap. Here the CDR3 reads CASSPQSAYEQYF. The CDR3 nucleotides are TGTGCCAGCAGCCCTCAATCTGCATACGAGCAGTACTTC.

The chain couples TRBV20-1 to TRBJ2-3; tentative D call: TRBD1 (5 bases). Trimming removed 3 bases from V and 2 bases from J, with 12 bases in between. The CDR3 loop spans 14 amino acids. Germline assignment: CDR1 DFQATT and CDR2 SNEGSKA (reference sequence). CDR3 in amino acids: CSARDIIITDTQYF. Here the CDR3 DNA reads TGCAGTGCTAGGGACATCATAATCACAGATACGCAGTATTTT.

In its sample, this clonotype was seen once. The V call is TRBV29-1, the J call TRBJ1-2, with D perhaps matching TRBD1 (5 bases). CDR3 length equals 14 residues. Trimming took 2 bases from V and 5 from J, leaving 15 bases between them. The V gene's germline CDR1 is SQVTM and CDR2 ANQGSEA. The CDR3 nucleotides read TGCAGCGTTGAAAAGACCGGGGCAAGGTATGGCTACACCTTC. It encodes CSVEKTGARYGYTF.

V gene TRBV5-1 combines with J gene TRBJ2-1; 8 nucleotides match TRBD1. Germline V gene sequence: CDR1 SGHRS, CDR2 YFSETQ. V shed 1 base and J 5 bases; nucleotides not matched to a gene: 8. The CDR3 extends over 16 amino acids. For the CDR3, the DNA is TGCGCCAGCAGCTTGAATTCCGGGACAGGTCACAATGAGCAGTTCTTC. This sequence encodes CASSLNSGTGHNEQFF.

This clonotype was seen only a few times. The chain has TRBV29-1 and TRBJ2-7; no clear D gene. The CDR3 consists of 15 residues. Germline V gives CDR1 SQVTM, CDR2 ANQGSEA. V lost 1 base and J 0 bases, leaving 13 bases between the germline ends. The CDR3 nucleotides are TGCAGCGTTGAAGTTGAAGCGCTGAGCTCCTACGAGCAGTACTTC. Protein product: CSVEVEALSSYEQYF.

In the case of this clonotype: This may come from a read error, since a much larger clone is one base off. V gene TRBV27 combines with J gene TRBJ2-7; no firm D call. Germline-derived CDR1 and CDR2 are MNHEY and SMNVEV (reference sequence). With 4 bases removed from V and 5 bases from J, the gap between germline ends came to 15 bases. The CDR3 sequence is 14 residues long. CDR3 protein: CASSSSFEFHEQYF. The CDR3 DNA reads TGTGCCAGCAGTTCCTCGTTTGAGTTCCACGAGCAGTACTTC.

This clonotype was seen once. CDR3 sequence reads: CASSLGRAGISYEQYF. The CDR3 nucleotides read TGTGCCAGCAGTTTGGGACGAGCGGGAATCTCCTACGAGCAGTACTTC. V and J are TRBV12-3 or TRBV12-4 and TRBJ2-7, with 7 bases fitting TRBD2. V trimming: 3 bases; J trimming: 0 bases; junction bases outside the gene matches: 8. The CDR3 is made up of 16 amino acids.

The genes are TRBV27 and TRBJ2-4, with 10 nucleotides matching TRBD1. The germline CDR1 and CDR2 sequences are MNHEY and SMNVEV (reference sequence). V lost 4 bases, J lost 13 bases, and 10 bases stayed unmatched. The CDR3 extends over 14 amino acids. This CDR3 is CASSSSTGGVEQYF. The CDR3 DNA reads TGTGCCAGCAGTTCCTCGACAGGGGGCGTGGAGCAGTACTTC.